The rows below give T cell receptor beta chains drawn from one sample of a study of shared clonotypes between healthy human individuals. The method was immunoSEQ multiplex PCR; TCRdb's version includes in-frame clones alone and lacks a portion of them. The sample includes about 2,500,000 clones, 85% to 95% of them seen just once. What was sequenced was naive CD4+ T cells sorted from blood. The receptors were sampled from a man younger than 35 in good health. The CDR3 runs from the conserved cysteine through the conserved F or W. The D gene is left open where the match is weak. Clone size is given for some rows only: seen once, a few or many times, or a class if the clone is expanded.

clone_size,v_call,d_call,j_call,cdr3_nt,cdr3_aa
-,TRBV6-5,-,TRBJ1-5,TGTGCCAGCAGTTACTCGAGAGGTCAGCCCCAGCATTTT,CASSYSRGQPQHF
-,TRBV4-1,-,TRBJ2-7,TGCGCCAGCAGACCGACAGAATACTCCTACGAGCAGTACTTC,CASRPTEYSYEQYF
-,TRBV28,TRBD1,TRBJ2-7,TGTGCCAGCAGTTTAGGGACAGGGGGCAAATACGAGCAGTACTTC,CASSLGTGGKYEQYF
-,TRBV4-1,TRBD2,TRBJ2-1,TGCGCCAGCAGCCAAGTTGGGACTAGCGGGAGAGTAGAGCAGTTCTTC,CASSQVGTSGRVEQFF
-,TRBV6-6,-,TRBJ1-2,TGTGCCAGCAGTAAGGGACATCGCTATGGCTACACCTTC,CASSKGHRYGYTF
-,TRBV30,TRBD2,TRBJ2-2,TGTGCCTCACGACTAGCGGGGGGCACCGGGGAGCTGTTTTTT,CASRLAGGTGELFF
few,TRBV5-1,-,TRBJ1-5,TGCGCCAGCAGCTTGGGGGACGGCTATCAGCCCCAGCATTTT,CASSLGDGYQPQHF
-,TRBV15,TRBD2,TRBJ2-7,TGTGCCACCAGCAGAGATTCGGGAGGGTTCTACGAGCAGTACTTC,CATSRDSGGFYEQYF
-,TRBV12-5,TRBD2,TRBJ2-1,TGTGCTAGTGGCTCCGGGAGGACCACTAGCGGGAGGGCCGTGGAGCAGTTCTTC,CASGSGRTTSGRAVEQFF
-,TRBV6-1,-,TRBJ1-5,TGTGCCAGCAGTGCTCGCAGGGCTAGCAATCAGCCCCAGCATTTT,CASSARRASNQPQHF
-,TRBV30,TRBD2,TRBJ2-3,TGTGCCTGGTCCGGGGGGGGCACAGATACGCAGTATTTT,CAWSGGGTDTQYF
-,TRBV5-4,-,TRBJ1-4,TGTGCCAGCAGCTTGTTGGGGGGGGCAACTAATGAAAAACTGTTTTTT,CASSLLGGATNEKLFF
-,TRBV2,-,TRBJ1-5,TGTGCCAGCAGTCAGGACGGACCCAATCAGCCCCAGCATTTT,CASSQDGPNQPQHF
-,TRBV28,-,TRBJ1-6,TGTGCCAGCGGCACTATAAATCCCTACTCACCCCTCCACTTT,CASGTINPYSPLHF
-,TRBV27,TRBD1,TRBJ2-5,TGTGCCAGCAGTTTCTACGGGACAGGGAGGACGGAGACCCAGTACTTC,CASSFYGTGRTETQYF
-,TRBV5-1,TRBD1,TRBJ2-6,TGCGCCAGCAGCTTGGAGGTGCAGGGGGCGCAGGGGGCCAACGTCCTGACTTTC,CASSLEVQGAQGANVLTF
-,TRBV5-1,-,TRBJ1-2,TGCGCCAGCAGCTGGGACACGAGCTATGGCTACACCTTC,CASSWDTSYGYTF
once,TRBV4-3,TRBD2,TRBJ2-5,TGCGCCAGCAGCCTGTCCCTAGCGGGAGGGGAAGAGACCCAGTACTTC,CASSLSLAGGEETQYF
-,TRBV6-1,-,TRBJ2-7,TGTGCCAGCAGTGGGCAAGGAATCACCTACGAGCAGTACTTC,CASSGQGITYEQYF
-,TRBV2,TRBD2,TRBJ2-7,TGTGCCAGCAGTCCGGGACTAGCACCCTACGAGCAGTACTTC,CASSPGLAPYEQYF
once,TRBV5-5,-,TRBJ2-4,TGTGCCAGCAGCTTGGGGCCCGAGAACATTCAGTACTTC,CASSLGPENIQYF
-,TRBV10-3,TRBD1,TRBJ1-3,TGTGCCATCAGCGGCGGGGACAGGGGACGGAACACCATATATTTT,CAISGGDRGRNTIYF
-,TRBV2,-,TRBJ2-2,TGTGCCAGCAGTCAGCAGGGTACCGGGGAGCTGTTTTTT,CASSQQGTGELFF
-,TRBV7-2,TRBD2,TRBJ2-3,TGTGCCAGCAGCTTAAAAGCGGGGGGGTACACAGATACGCAGTATTTT,CASSLKAGGYTDTQYF
-,TRBV4-1,TRBD1,TRBJ1-4,TGCGCCAGCAGCCAAACAGGGGCGCCGAATGAAAAACTGTTTTTT,CASSQTGAPNEKLFF
-,TRBV6-5,-,TRBJ1-2,TGTGCCAGCAGTTACTCGTTTTCGGATAACTATGGCTACACCTTC,CASSYSFSDNYGYTF
-,TRBV5-1,-,TRBJ2-7,TGCGCCAGCAGCCACGTTGGGGCGAGCTCCTACGAGCAGTACTTC,CASSHVGASSYEQYF
-,TRBV28,TRBD2,TRBJ2-7,TGTGCCAGCAGTTTAATGGCGGGAGGGCCCTTCGAGCAGTACTTC,CASSLMAGGPFEQYF
once,TRBV5-4,-,TRBJ2-7,TGTGCCAGCAGCTTGGCCGGTTCTCCCGGCTACGAGCAGTACTTC,CASSLAGSPGYEQYF
-,TRBV9,TRBD2,TRBJ2-7,TGTGCCAGCAGCGTAGGTAGCGGGAATCGCGAGCAGTACTTC,CASSVGSGNREQYF
-,TRBV4-3,TRBD2,TRBJ2-3,TGCGCCAGCAGCCCCCTCCCCGGGACTAGGGGCACAGATACGCAGTATTTT,CASSPLPGTRGTDTQYF
once,TRBV7-9,TRBD2,TRBJ2-2,TGTGCCAGCAGCTTCGGAGGGACTAGCGGACCCACCGGGGAGCTGTTTTTT,CASSFGGTSGPTGELFF
-,TRBV6-4,TRBD2,TRBJ2-1,TGTGCCAGCAGTGACATGGGACTAGCGGGAGATGAGCAGTTCTTC,CASSDMGLAGDEQFF
-,TRBV9,TRBD2,TRBJ2-1,TGTGCCAGCAGCGTTAGCGGGAGTATGATCGGTGAGCAGTTCTTC,CASSVSGSMIGEQFF
-,TRBV5-5,-,TRBJ2-7,TGTGCCAGCAGCTTGGCCGCTGGAAGCTCCTACGAGCAGTACTTC,CASSLAAGSSYEQYF
-,TRBV25-1,TRBD1,TRBJ2-7,TGTGCCAGCAGTGATAGGTCCCACAGGGGGACATTCGAGCAGTACTTC,CASSDRSHRGTFEQYF
-,TRBV9,TRBD1,TRBJ2-5,TGTGCCAGCAGCGAAACAGGGGGAGGTGTTTGGGAGACCCAGTACTTC,CASSETGGGVWETQYF